This TCR beta chain was obtained from a study of PD-1 blockade in classical Hodgkin lymphoma. The protocol was immunoSEQ multiplex PCR, while the TCRdb copy is restricted to in-frame clones and leaves out a portion. The sample records roughly 15,000 clones, less than 80% being singletons. V was trimmed by 3 bases and J by 2 bases, leaving 10 bases between them. The CDR3 length is 14 residues. Germline CDR1 SEHNR, CDR2 FQNEAQ (reference sequence). All patients relapsed after autologous stem cell transplantation, and brentuximab vedotin exposure varied. V and J are TRBV7-9 and TRBJ1-1, with D unclear. The sample in question was peripheral blood mononuclear cells (PBMCs), obtained before the second cycle of nivolumab. This TCR was sampled from a human donor with classical Hodgkin lymphoma. The CDR3 nucleotides are TGTGCCAGCAGCTTTGAAGGAGCTAACACTGAAGCTTTCTTT. It specifies CASSFEGANTEAFF.